The 24 T cell receptor beta chains below all came from one sample that was sequenced in a study of neurological immune-mediated disorders. TCRdb redid the calling of the 5' RACE reads with MiXCR, one entry per CDR3 protein. The data contain tens of thousands of distinct CDR3 sequences, roughly 10% of them seen just once; the ten biggest clones take up less than 8%. The sample's time point: longitudinal time-point 1 (baseline). Sequencing was done on a sample of PBMCs. The receptor set was obtained from a male donor with HTLV-1-associated myelopathy (HAM/TSP).

This clonotype was detected many times. This sequence joins TRBV4-3 and TRBJ2-5; 10 nucleotides agree with TRBD2. Germline loops: CDR1 LGHNA, CDR2 YSLEER. The J segment lost 5 bases and the V segment lost 1 base, leaving 10 bases of the junction unmatched. The CDR3 is made up of 17 amino acids. The CDR3 nucleotides read TGCGCCAGCAGCCAAGGGGGGTTCCCGGGACTAGCGGAGACCCAGTACTTC. Its translation: CASSQGGFPGLAETQYF.

The rearrangement uses TRBV19 and TRBJ1-1; 7 bases are shared with TRBD1. The germline CDR1 and CDR2 sequences are LNHDA and SQIVND (reference sequence). CDR3 length: 13 residues. Trimming cost V 0 bases and J 8 bases; bases outside gene matches: 3. The CDR3 nucleotides are TGTGCCAGTAGTATAGAAGACAGGGACGAAGCTTTCTTT. Amino acids: CASSIEDRDEAFF.

The table lists this clonotype with many counts. The gene calls are TRBV7-2 and TRBJ1-2; 7 bases are shared with TRBD1. CDR3 length: 15 residues. The germline V gene has CDR1 SGHTA and CDR2 FQGNSA. V shed 7 bases and J 4 bases; nucleotides not matched to a gene: 12. DNA of the CDR3: TGTGCCAGCATCCCCCAGGCAGGGGGTACCTATGGCTACACCTTC. This sequence encodes CASIPQAGGTYGYTF.

The chain couples TRBV10-3 to TRBJ1-1; 8 nucleotides align to TRBD1. Per the germline V gene, CDR1 is ENHRY and CDR2 is SYGVKD. The V and J ends lost 0 bases and 11 bases, in that order; junction bases with no gene match: 8. CDR3 length equals 14 residues. CDR3 amino acids: CAISESSGGLGAFF. CDR3 nucleotide sequence: TGTGCCATCAGTGAGTCCTCAGGGGGCCTAGGTGCTTTCTTT.

This clonotype has at least ten counts. This sequence joins TRBV15 and TRBJ1-1; 10 positions match TRBD1. The CDR3 spans 17 residues. Germline CDR1 is LNHNV and CDR2 is YYDKDF (reference sequence). V lost 0 bases, J lost 5 bases, and 9 bases stayed unmatched. The CDR3 DNA reads as TGTGCCACCAGCAGAGATTATGGGACAGGGGTGATGACTGAAGCTTTCTTT. Its protein product is CATSRDYGTGVMTEAFF.

This clonotype was counted at least ten times. This rearrangement joins TRBV15 to TRBJ2-7, with D perhaps TRBD1 (6 bases). This CDR3 has 13 amino acids. The V and J ends lost 0 bases and 7 bases respectively, with 10 bases between them. CDR1 and CDR2 (germline): LNHNV, YYDKDF (reference sequence). The DNA of the CDR3 is TGTGCCACCAGCAGAGATCCGCAGGGGGAGCAGTACTTC. Its protein is CATSRDPQGEQYF.

Many counts were recorded for this clonotype. This chain connects TRBV28 to TRBJ2-3; 11 bases match TRBD2. The V gene end was trimmed by 3 bases and the J gene end by 2 bases; junction bases not matched to a gene: 7. Germline loops: CDR1 MDHEN, CDR2 SYDVKM. The CDR3 loop spans 17 amino acids. CDR3 sequence (DNA): TGTGCCAGCAGTTTCCGACTAGCGGGGAGTTTCACAGATACGCAGTATTTT. It specifies CASSFRLAGSFTDTQYF.

This clonotype was picked up many times. This chain joins TRBV19 and TRBJ1-5, with D unresolved. The CDR3 is 13 residues long. The germline V gene encodes CDR1 LNHDA and CDR2 SQIVND (reference sequence). V lost 3 bases, J lost 4 bases, and 7 bases lay in between. CDR3 DNA: TGTGCCAGTAGTATCGACGTAAATCAGCCCCAGCATTTT. This sequence encodes CASSIDVNQPQHF.

The sample holds many counts of this clonotype. The V call is TRBV7-9, the J call TRBJ1-6; TRBD1 is a possible D gene (5 bases). Germline CDR1 SEHNR, CDR2 FQNEAQ (reference sequence). CDR3 length equals 15 residues. Trimming took off 1 base at V and 7 bases at J, with 11 bases between the two ends. The CDR3 DNA follows: TGTGCCAGCAGCTTAGGTGGGGGTCTGAATTCACCCCTCCACTTT. Its translation: CASSLGGGLNSPLHF.

The sample holds a few counts of this clonotype. A much larger clone is a single base away; this may be a read error. The V and J genes are TRBV5-1 and TRBJ1-4, with D possibly TRBD1 on 5 matching bases. Germline V gene sequence: CDR1 SGHRS, CDR2 YFSETQ. CDR3 size: 17 residues. Deletions cut 0 bases from V and 10 bases from J, with 22 bases between. In DNA form, the CDR3 reads TGCGCCAGCAGCTTGGAGGGGCAGGGTATAGGGGATGGAAAACTGTTTTTT. Translation gives CASSLEGQGIGDGKLFF.

This clonotype occurred many times. The chain uses TRBV7-9 and TRBJ1-2; D remains ambiguous. Germline V lookup: CDR1 SEHNR, CDR2 FQNEAQ (reference sequence). Trimming removed 5 bases from V and 7 bases from J, with 8 bases in between. The CDR3 length is 11 residues. Here the CDR3 reads CASSPLSGYTF. As DNA, the CDR3 is TGTGCCAGCAGCCCCCTAAGTGGCTACACCTTC.

This clonotype was observed many times. The chain has TRBV12-3 or TRBV12-4 and TRBJ2-5, with D possibly TRBD2 on 6 matching bases. Trimming took 5 bases from V and 1 from J, leaving 20 bases between them. The CDR3 extends over 17 amino acids. In DNA, the CDR3 is TGTGCCAGCAGTCCCGGGGTAGCGGCGATTCCCCAAGAGACCCAGTACTTC. Translated: CASSPGVAAIPQETQYF.

In its sample, this clonotype was seen many times. The rearrangement uses TRBV6-2 or TRBV6-3 and TRBJ2-1; TRBD1 matches at 7 bases. The germline V gene encodes CDR1 MNHEY and CDR2 SVGEGT. The CDR3 sequence is 12 residues long. The V segment lost 6 bases and the J segment 9 bases; nucleotides outside the gene matches: 5. This CDR3 is CASSRQGGEQFF. The CDR3 bases are TGTGCCAGCAGCCGACAGGGTGGTGAGCAGTTCTTC.

This clonotype has at least ten counts. J is TRBJ2-2 and V is TRBV6-6; TRBD2 might be the D (5 bases). There are 16 residues in the CDR3. Trimming removed 0 bases at V and 7 bases at J, with 15 bases between. Germline values: CDR1 MNHNY, CDR2 SVGAGI (reference sequence). The CDR3 loop is CASSYSIGVVNGELFF. In DNA form, the CDR3 reads TGTGCCAGCAGTTACTCGATCGGGGTTGTTAACGGGGAGCTGTTTTTT.

J is TRBJ2-2 and V is TRBV10-2; D perhaps matches TRBD2 (6 bases). Per germline, CDR1 WSHSY and CDR2 SAAADI. This CDR3 has 14 amino acids. The germline V and J ends were trimmed by 6 bases and 1 base, with 9 bases remaining between them. The CDR3 here is CASRRDLNTGELFF. The CDR3 DNA reads TGCGCCAGCAGGCGGGACCTGAACACCGGGGAGCTGTTTTTT.

Ten or more counts support this clonotype. The rearrangement uses TRBV3-1 and TRBJ2-2; 7 bases are a match to TRBD1. V gave up 0 bases and J gave up 0 bases; unmatched junction bases: 13. Germline CDR1 reads LGHDT; CDR2 reads YNNKEL (reference sequence). This CDR3 comprises 20 residues. The CDR3 loop is CASSQDGLLGQFANTGELFF. Written as DNA, the CDR3 is TGTGCCAGCAGCCAAGATGGACTCTTGGGACAGTTCGCGAACACCGGGGAGCTGTTTTTT.

Ten or more counts support this clonotype. The chain employs TRBV7-2 and TRBJ2-5; TRBD2 matches 13 bases. The germline V gene encodes CDR1 SGHTA and CDR2 FQGNSA. The CDR3 covers 16 residues. Trimming cost V 5 bases and J 4 bases; bases outside gene matches: 7. In nucleotides, the CDR3 is TGTGCCAGCAGCCCACTAGCGGGGGGGCCAGGAGAGACCCAGTACTTC. Translation gives CASSPLAGGPGETQYF.

This clonotype was seen at least ten times. The gene calls are TRBV7-9 and TRBJ2-3, with D hard to call. V dropped 3 bases and J dropped 2 bases, with 15 bases sitting between them. The CDR3 spans 16 residues. Germline values: CDR1 SEHNR, CDR2 FQNEAQ (reference sequence). CDR3 sequence: CASSLGVSTATDTQYF. CDR3 DNA sequence: TGTGCCAGCAGCTTGGGCGTGTCGACGGCCACAGATACGCAGTATTTT.

This clonotype came up many times. The chain couples TRBV5-1 to TRBJ2-2; no clear D gene. V was shortened by 3 bases and J by 4 bases, with 7 bases between the two germline ends. CDR1 is SGHRS, CDR2 YFSETQ, per germline. The CDR3 length is 13 residues. In nucleotides, the CDR3 is TGCGCCAGCAGCTCGGATGTCACCGGGGAGCTGTTTTTT. Translated: CASSSDVTGELFF. Filled out from reference TRBV5-1 and TRBJ2-2, the complete variable domain reads KAGVTQTPRYLIKTRGQQVTLSCSPISGHRSVSWYQQTPGQGLQFLFEYFSETQRNKGNFPGRFSGRQFSNSRSEMNVSTLELGDSALYLCASSSDVTGELFFGEGSRLTVL.

This clonotype was counted many times. The chain is built from TRBV15 and TRBJ2-3; a weak D match, TRBD1 (6 bases). Germline values: CDR1 LNHNV, CDR2 YYDKDF (reference sequence). The CDR3 is 14 amino acids. Trimming left V 6 bases short and J 6 bases short, with 16 bases between. The CDR3 region has the DNA TGTGCCACCAGTATAGACAGGTCATCGGATACGCAGTATTTT. Its translation is CATSIDRSSDTQYF.

A few counts support this clonotype. The chain links TRBV3-1 to TRBJ2-1; 7 positions match TRBD1. V trimming: 5 bases; J trimming: 7 bases; junction bases outside the gene matches: 5. CDR1 LGHDT and CDR2 YNNKEL come from the germline V gene (reference sequence). The CDR3 contains 13 residues. CDR3 nucleotides: TGTGCCAGCAGCTTCACAGGGGAAAATGAGCAGTTCTTC. Translation: CASSFTGENEQFF.

This clonotype showed up many times. The chain combines TRBV20-1 with TRBJ2-5; D uncertain. The V end was cut by 2 bases, the J end by 4 bases, with 8 bases between. Germline lookup yields CDR1 DFQATT and CDR2 SNEGSKA (reference sequence). CDR3 size: 12 residues. The CDR3 nucleotides read TGCAGTGCTAGAAGGCCGCCAGAGACCCAGTACTTC. Translating it yields CSARRPPETQYF.

This clonotype was detected ten times or more. The V call is TRBV28, the J call TRBJ1-5, with D maybe TRBD1 (5 bases). Deletions cut 6 bases from V and 0 bases from J, with 12 bases between. CDR3 length: 15 residues. In germline, CDR1 is MDHEN, CDR2 SYDVKM. The CDR3 DNA follows: TGTGCCAGCAGAGCGGGACTGCATAGCAATCAGCCCCAGCATTTT. Its protein product is CASRAGLHSNQPQHF.

The sample holds many counts of this clonotype. This chain connects TRBV7-9 to TRBJ2-7; no clear D gene. CDR1 SEHNR and CDR2 FQNEAQ come from the germline V gene (reference sequence). V was trimmed by 3 bases and J by 2 bases, leaving 2 bases between them. The CDR3 is 11 amino acids. DNA of the CDR3: TGTGCCAGCAGCTTTACCTACGAGCAGTACTTC. It specifies CASSFTYEQYF.